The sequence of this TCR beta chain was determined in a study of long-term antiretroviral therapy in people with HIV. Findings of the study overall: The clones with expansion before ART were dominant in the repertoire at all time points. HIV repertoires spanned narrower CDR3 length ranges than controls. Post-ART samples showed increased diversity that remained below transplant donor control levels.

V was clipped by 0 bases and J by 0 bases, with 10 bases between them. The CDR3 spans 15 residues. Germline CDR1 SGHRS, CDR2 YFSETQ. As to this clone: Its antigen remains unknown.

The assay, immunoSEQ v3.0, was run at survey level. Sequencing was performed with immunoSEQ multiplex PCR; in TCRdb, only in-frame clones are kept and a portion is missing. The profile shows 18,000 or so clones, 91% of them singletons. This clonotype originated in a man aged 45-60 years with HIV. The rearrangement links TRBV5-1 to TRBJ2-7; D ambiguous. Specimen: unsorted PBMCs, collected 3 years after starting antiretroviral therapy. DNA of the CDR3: TGCGCCAGCAGCTTGGTTCCAGGCGACTCCTACGAGCAGTACTTC. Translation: CASSLVPGDSYEQYF.